The clone carrying this T cell receptor (beta chain) was picked up many times. Barcoded TCR alpha and TCR beta cDNA libraries with UMIs came from 5'RACE using constant-segment primers. TCRdb processed the 5' RACE reads anew with MiXCR; each CDR3 protein has one entry. This sample has 250,000 to 400,000 distinct CDR3 sequences, with more than 13% found just once. The record originates from a study of T-cell memory formation after mild COVID-19. The wider study: Across donors, TCR clusters were largely donor specific.

The CDR3 consists of 14 residues. With 4 bases removed from V and 4 bases from J, the gap between germline ends came to 14 bases. Germline CDR1 is SGHRS and CDR2 is YFSETQ. The chain couples TRBV5-1 to TRBJ1-2; tentatively, D is TRBD1 (6 bases). The clonotype originates from a man aged 18 to 30 who had mild COVID-19 (a few samples of this study predate the infection). Cell type and time point are not known. Sample: PBMCs or a T cell subset sorted from them (not recorded which). The CDR3 region is CASSQVGQSYGYTF. Written as DNA, the CDR3 is TGCGCCAGCAGCCAGGTTGGACAGTCCTATGGCTACACCTTC.